The next 20 T cell receptor beta chains were all read from a single sample in a study of T cell changes during pregnancy in multiple sclerosis. Assay used: immunoSEQ multiplex PCR; TCRdb lists only in-frame clones, some missing. This table has about 77,000 clones, roughly 91% appearing once. The material was peripheral blood, obtained after pregnancy. These receptor sequences come from a female donor in good health, enrolled as a control in a pregnancy study.

The chain employs TRBV18 and TRBJ2-5; D not resolved. The CDR3 is 13 residues long. The V end was cut by 3 bases, the J end by 0 bases, with 5 bases between. The germline V gene encodes CDR1 KGHSH and CDR2 LQKENI. CDR3 sequence (DNA): TGTGCCAGCTCACCCATGTACCAAGAGACCCAGTACTTC. This codes for CASSPMYQETQYF.

The V call is TRBV27, the J call TRBJ2-1; TRBD1 matches at 8 bases. This CDR3 contains 14 residues. V lost 6 bases to trimming and J lost 2 bases; unmatched junction nucleotides: 3. From germline, CDR1 is MNHEY and CDR2 SMNVEV (reference sequence). CDR3 region: CASRQGEAYNEQFF. The DNA of the CDR3 is TGTGCCAGCAGACAGGGGGAGGCCTACAATGAGCAGTTCTTC.

V usage is TRBV28 and J usage is TRBJ2-2, with 16 nucleotides matching TRBD2. This CDR3 is 18 amino acids long. With V trimmed by 8 bases and J by 6 bases, 12 bases remained unmatched. CDR1 is MDHEN and CDR2 is SYDVKM in the germline V gene. In DNA, the CDR3 is TGTGCCAGCCACGGGACTAGCGGGAGGGCCGGGAGGGCCGGGGAGCTGTTTTTT. It yields the protein CASHGTSGRAGRAGELFF.

This chain joins TRBV23-1 and TRBJ2-7, with TRBD1 identical over 10 bases. TRBV23-1 is treated as an ORF (open reading frame) with a function not yet certain. This CDR3 comprises 15 residues. The junction had 2 bases not matched to a gene; V was cut back by 0 bases and J by 3 bases. The CDR3 protein is CASSQSRDRGYEQYF. The CDR3 DNA is TGCGCCAGCAGTCAATCGAGGGACAGGGGCTACGAGCAGTACTTC.

The rearrangement joins TRBV21-1 to TRBJ2-7; TRBD2, the D gene given by the table, was not confirmed from the DNA. TRBV21-1 is marked as a pseudogene. The CDR3 length is 15 residues. CDR3 coding DNA: TGTGCCAGCAGCAAACCCCTCCTTTCGTCCTACGAGCAGTACTTC. Its protein is CASSKPLLSSYEQYF.

The chain carries TRBV10-3 and TRBJ1-2; possibly TRBD1 for D (5 bases). Germline V lookup: CDR1 ENHRY, CDR2 SYGVKD. Trimming stripped 4 bases from V and 6 bases from J, with 18 bases between. The CDR3 is 15 residues long. The DNA of the CDR3 is TGTGCCATCAGTGCACTGGGACTGGACCGGAATGGCTACACCTTC. Its translation is CAISALGLDRNGYTF.

V gene TRBV18 combines with J gene TRBJ2-6; no definite D call. The germline V gene has CDR1 KGHSH and CDR2 LQKENI. The CDR3 spans 15 residues. Trimming stripped 4 bases from V and 1 base from J, with 8 bases between. CDR3 amino acids: CASSLTESGANVLTF. CDR3 DNA sequence: TGTGCCAGCTCACTAACAGAGTCTGGGGCCAACGTCCTGACTTTC.

The genes are TRBV27 and TRBJ1-5; no reliable D call. This CDR3 has 13 amino acids. V lost 6 bases and J lost 4, with 10 bases in between. Germline V gene lookup returns CDR1 MNHEY and CDR2 SMNVEV (reference sequence). This chain's CDR3 is CASSSTSNQPQHF. The DNA of the CDR3 is TGTGCCAGCAGCTCTACGTCAAATCAGCCCCAGCATTTT.

The chain recombines TRBV19 with TRBJ2-3; D is unclear. This CDR3 contains 13 residues. Germline V gene lookup returns CDR1 LNHDA and CDR2 SQIVND (reference sequence). Trimming shortened V by 4 bases and J by 4 bases, and 9 bases separated the two germline ends. The CDR3 is CASSKKRADTQYF. CDR3 nucleotides: TGTGCCAGTAGTAAGAAACGCGCAGATACGCAGTATTTT.

This clone appeared once. This sequence joins TRBV27 and TRBJ2-5, with D possibly matching TRBD2 (6 bases). The V gene's germline CDR1 is MNHEY and CDR2 SMNVEV (reference sequence). The V end lost 5 bases, the J end lost 7 bases, and 17 bases lay between the germline ends. The CDR3 totals 14 residues. The CDR3 spells CASSQGLVWGTQYF. The CDR3, as DNA: TGTGCCAGCAGTCAGGGACTTGTCTGGGGGACCCAGTACTTC.

CDR3 loop: CASGENADYEQYF. CDR3 nucleotide sequence: TGTGCCAGTGGGGAGAATGCTGACTACGAGCAGTACTTC. The V gene is TRBV6-6, the J gene TRBJ2-7, with D perhaps TRBD2 (5 bases). Trimming removed 9 bases from V and 3 bases from J, with 15 bases in between. Germline V gene sequence: CDR1 MNHNY, CDR2 SVGAGI (reference sequence). This CDR3 has 13 residues.

The chain has TRBV7-2 and TRBJ2-3, with 10 nucleotides matching TRBD2. The CDR3 extends over 15 amino acids. V lost 6 bases and J lost 1; bases outside the gene matches: 4. Germline CDR1 is SGHTA and CDR2 is FQGNSA. The CDR3 region is CASRSGTSGTDTQYF. For the CDR3, the DNA is TGTGCCAGCAGGTCCGGGACTAGCGGCACAGATACGCAGTATTTT.

The rearrangement uses TRBV11-2 and TRBJ2-7; D possibly corresponds to TRBD1 (5 bases). The germline CDR1 and CDR2 sequences are SGHAT and FQNNGV. There are 15 residues in the CDR3. Trimming took 2 bases from V and 4 from J, leaving 15 bases between them. In nucleotides, the CDR3 is TGTGCCAGCAGCTTAAATTGGCAGGGCGAGTACGAGCAGTACTTC. Its translation: CASSLNWQGEYEQYF.

The rearrangement joins TRBV28 to TRBJ1-5; no reliable D call. The CDR3 has 20 amino acids. V dropped 2 bases and J dropped 5 bases, with 28 bases sitting between them. The V gene's germline CDR1 is MDHEN and CDR2 SYDVKM. The chain's CDR3 is CASSLLREWVAGRADQPQHF. As DNA, the CDR3 is TGTGCCAGCAGTTTACTGAGGGAGTGGGTAGCCGGGAGGGCCGATCAGCCCCAGCATTTT.

The chain links TRBV4-1 to TRBJ2-5; 12 bases map to TRBD2. V was clipped by 2 bases and J by 5 bases; unmatched bases: 6. The CDR3 has 16 residues. In germline, CDR1 is MGHRA, CDR2 YSYEKL. The CDR3 here is CASSQLGLAGRETQYF. CDR3 DNA: TGCGCCAGCAGCCAACTGGGACTAGCGGGTCGCGAGACCCAGTACTTC.

The chain joins TRBV27 to TRBJ2-1, with a tentative D call TRBD1 (6 bases). This CDR3 has 15 amino acids. CDR1 and CDR2 (germline): MNHEY, SMNVEV (reference sequence). The V end was cut by 3 bases, the J end by 2 bases, with 11 bases between. The CDR3 DNA reads as TGTGCCAGCAGTTTTGGGGACATCGCCTACAATGAGCAGTTCTTC. This gives the protein CASSFGDIAYNEQFF.

The CDR3 reads CASSLEERGGDEQYF. The DNA of the CDR3 is TGCGCCAGCAGCTTGGAGGAGAGGGGGGGCGACGAGCAGTACTTC. The gene calls are TRBV5-1 and TRBJ2-7, with D possibly TRBD2 on 7 matching bases. The CDR3 sequence is 15 residues long. From germline, CDR1 is SGHRS and CDR2 YFSETQ. V lost 0 bases to trimming and J lost 5 bases, with 15 bases between them.

The chain has TRBV6-4 and TRBJ2-5; 13 bases map to TRBD2. Germline trimming cut 9 bases from V and 2 bases from J; bases unmatched to any gene: 21. The CDR3 length is 20 residues. CDR1 is MRHNA and CDR2 is SNTAGT in the germline V gene. In nucleotides, the CDR3 is TGTGCCAGGGCTACCGCTACAACTAGCGGGAGGGCCGGGGGGCAAGAGACCCAGTACTTC. Amino acid sequence: CARATATTSGRAGGQETQYF.

The genes are TRBV6-1 and TRBJ2-7; 9 positions match TRBD1. Looked up from germline, CDR1 is MNHNS and CDR2 is SASEGT. The CDR3 extends over 11 amino acids. Trimming took 9 bases from V and 7 from J; bases not matched to a gene: 4. CDR3 region: CARQGAGEQYF. For the CDR3, the DNA is TGTGCCAGACAGGGGGCGGGAGAGCAGTACTTC.

This clone appeared a single time. This chain connects TRBV6-5 to TRBJ1-1; D is unclear. The V and J ends lost 4 bases and 1 base respectively, with 7 bases between them. This CDR3 region has 13 residues. Germline lookup yields CDR1 MNHEY and CDR2 SVGAGI. CDR3 amino acids: CASSFAENTEAFF. CDR3 nucleotide sequence: TGTGCCAGCAGTTTTGCAGAGAACACTGAAGCTTTCTTT.